This TCR beta chain was captured by sequencing in a study of cytomegalovirus exposure and HLA in healthy donors. Points from the study as a whole: Associated with cytomegalovirus, according to the listing, were approximately 160 TCR beta chains. The authors reported that TCR beta sequences could predict HLA-A and HLA-B alleles. These predictions were accurate for most subjects in the first cohort.

Primers included in the PCR were 60 Vbeta and 13 Jbeta primers. Per the original data handling: The authors later counted roughly 87 million unique TCR beta chains, approximately 10 million of them shared. The data were produced by immunoSEQ multiplex PCR, yet TCRdb's version contains in-frame clones alone and is incomplete. V, J and clone size are those of that table, while D and trimming were read from the DNA. The sample lists over 150,000 clones; approximately 81% were seen once. In nominal health when sampled, donors likely had unrecorded immune exposures nonetheless. The CDR3 contains 17 residues. The germline V gene has CDR1 SGHAT and CDR2 FQNNGV. V lost 5 bases, J lost 1 base, and 17 bases lay in between. This clone was found once. Its antigen is still unknown.

The sequence came from a male donor in good health and CMV-seronegative. Sequencing input: PBMCs. The chain links TRBV11-2 to TRBJ2-2, with D perhaps matching TRBD2 (5 bases). CDR3 residues: CASSPRPSRENTGELFF. The CDR3 DNA reads TGTGCCAGCAGCCCAAGGCCGAGTCGGGAGAACACCGGGGAGCTGTTTTTT.